This passage covers 9 T cell receptor beta chains from one sample sequenced in a study of cytomegalovirus exposure and HLA in healthy donors. The PCR had 60 Vbeta and 13 Jbeta primers. Method: immunoSEQ multiplex PCR; TCRdb's copy keeps in-frame clones and lacks some. The data hold some 120,000 clones, with 80% observed a single time. The sequencing input was PBMCs. The receptors derive from a man between 25 and 39 years old in good health and CMV-seronegative.

The rearrangement links TRBV11-2 to TRBJ1-1; D uncertain. Between the trimmed V and J ends, which lost 5 bases and 6 bases, there was a span of 13 bases. Germline loops: CDR1 SGHAT, CDR2 FQNNGV. This CDR3 spans 13 amino acids. The CDR3 loop reads CASSPVSGAEAFF. The DNA for the CDR3 is TGTGCCAGCAGCCCCGTTAGCGGGGCTGAAGCTTTCTTT.

The chain has TRBV30 and TRBJ1-4; TRBD1 matches at 7 bases. There are 14 residues in the CDR3. V shed 4 bases, J shed 8 bases, and the junction held 10 bases outside the gene matches. Germline lookup yields CDR1 GTSNPN and CDR2 SVGIG (reference sequence). DNA of the CDR3: TGTGCCTGGAAAAGGGGGCCGGTGGGCGAAAAACTGTTTTTT. It is translated as CAWKRGPVGEKLFF.

V and J are TRBV9 and TRBJ2-5; a possible D gene is TRBD2 (5 bases). The J call could be wrong; TRBJ2-7 is a better fit for the DNA end. CDR3 length equals 14 residues. The V gene's germline CDR1 is SGDLS and CDR2 YYNGEE. Here the CDR3 reads CASSVDLLAGEQYF. DNA for the CDR3: TGTGCCAGCAGCGTAGATCTGCTAGCTGGCGAGCAGTACTTC.

This clone has more than one count but fewer than ten. V usage is TRBV2 and J usage is TRBJ2-1, with D possibly being TRBD1 (6 bases). Per the germline V gene, CDR1 is SNHLY and CDR2 is FYNNEI. The CDR3 is made up of 14 amino acids. The germline V and J ends were trimmed by 3 bases and 10 bases, with 16 bases remaining between them. The CDR3 reads CASSEYSQGGEQFF. CDR3 nucleotide sequence: TGTGCCAGCAGTGAGTATTCACAGGGTGGGGAGCAGTTCTTC.

This clone was seen a few times. V and J are TRBV6-5 and TRBJ1-2; a possible D gene is TRBD1 (6 bases). Germline CDR1 is MNHEY and CDR2 is SVGAGI. This CDR3 contains 13 residues. In DNA form, the CDR3 reads TGTGCTGTTGGGGACATTTCTCCCTATGGCTACACCTTC. Its translation is CAVGDISPYGYTF.

This clone was counted between two and nine times. The chain combines TRBV19 with TRBJ2-1, with 8 bases identical to TRBD2. Germline loops: CDR1 LNHDA, CDR2 SQIVND (reference sequence). V gave up 5 bases and J gave up 6 bases; unmatched junction bases: 6. This CDR3 is built from 14 residues. Here the CDR3 reads CASSLSGSFNEQFF. The CDR3 DNA follows: TGTGCCAGTAGTCTAAGCGGGAGTTTCAATGAGCAGTTCTTC. The whole variable domain, filled in from reference TRBV19 and TRBJ2-1, reads DGGITQSPKYLFRKEGQNVTLSCEQNLNHDAMYWYRQDPGQGLRLIYYSQIVNDFQKGDIAEGYSVSREKKESFPLTVTSAQKNPTAFYLCASSLSGSFNEQFFGPGTRLTVL.

V usage is TRBV29-1 and J usage is TRBJ1-2; a weak D match, TRBD1 (5 bases). Trimming stripped 2 bases from V and 3 bases from J, with 10 bases between. There are 13 residues in the CDR3. Germline CDR1 SQVTM, CDR2 ANQGSEA. CDR3 sequence reads: CSVEPQGYYGYTF. DNA for the CDR3: TGCAGCGTTGAACCTCAGGGTTACTATGGCTACACCTTC.

The genes are TRBV7-9 and TRBJ1-2; D is unclear. Deletions cut 1 base from V and 9 bases from J, with 12 bases between. Looked up from germline, CDR1 is SEHNR and CDR2 is FQNEAQ (reference sequence). The CDR3 sequence is 13 residues long. CDR3 loop: CASSLETGFRYTF. In nucleotides, the CDR3 is TGTGCCAGCAGCTTAGAGACCGGGTTCCGCTACACCTTC.

The table lists this clone with a few counts. An end of the junction differs from the germline gene, which may be a read error. V gene TRBV3-1 (or the pseudogene TRBV3-2) combines with J gene TRBJ2-5; no definite D call. Looked up from germline, CDR1 is LGHDT and CDR2 is YNNKEL (reference sequence). The CDR3 consists of 8 residues. The CDR3 is CASSPVDF. In DNA form, the CDR3 reads TGTGCCAGCAGCCCCGTAGACTTC.